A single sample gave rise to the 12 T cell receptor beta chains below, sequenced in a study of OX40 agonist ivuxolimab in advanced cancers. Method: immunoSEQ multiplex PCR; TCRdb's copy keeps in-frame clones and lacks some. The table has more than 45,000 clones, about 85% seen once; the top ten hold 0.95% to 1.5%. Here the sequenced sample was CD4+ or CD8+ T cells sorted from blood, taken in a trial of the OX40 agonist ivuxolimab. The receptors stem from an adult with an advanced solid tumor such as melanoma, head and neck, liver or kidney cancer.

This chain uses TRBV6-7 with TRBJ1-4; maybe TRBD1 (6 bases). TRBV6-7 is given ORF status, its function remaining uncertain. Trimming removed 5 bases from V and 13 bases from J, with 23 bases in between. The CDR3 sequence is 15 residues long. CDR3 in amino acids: CASSPRGGARSLLFF. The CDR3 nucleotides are TGTGCCAGCAGTCCCCGGGGGGGGGCGAGGTCCCTACTGTTTTTT.

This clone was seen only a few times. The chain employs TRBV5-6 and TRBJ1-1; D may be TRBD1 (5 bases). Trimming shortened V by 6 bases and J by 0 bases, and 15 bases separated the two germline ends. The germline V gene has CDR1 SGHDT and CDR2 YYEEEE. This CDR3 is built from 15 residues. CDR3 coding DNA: TGTGCCAGCACCCTACGGGGGAGATTGAACACTGAAGCTTTCTTT. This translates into CASTLRGRLNTEAFF.

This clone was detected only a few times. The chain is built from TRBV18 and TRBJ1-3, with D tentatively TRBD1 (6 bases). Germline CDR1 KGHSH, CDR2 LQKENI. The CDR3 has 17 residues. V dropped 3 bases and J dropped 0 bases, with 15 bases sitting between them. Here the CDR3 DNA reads TGTGCCAGCTCACCCCAGGAGGGGGGTACCTCTGGAAACACCATATATTTT. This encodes CASSPQEGGTSGNTIYF.

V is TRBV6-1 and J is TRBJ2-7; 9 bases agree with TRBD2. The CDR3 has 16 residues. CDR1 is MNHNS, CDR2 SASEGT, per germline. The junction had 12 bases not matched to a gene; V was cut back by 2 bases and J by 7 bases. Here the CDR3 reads CASSENPLAGSQEQYF. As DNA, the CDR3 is TGTGCCAGCAGTGAAAATCCCCTAGCGGGGTCACAGGAGCAGTACTTC.

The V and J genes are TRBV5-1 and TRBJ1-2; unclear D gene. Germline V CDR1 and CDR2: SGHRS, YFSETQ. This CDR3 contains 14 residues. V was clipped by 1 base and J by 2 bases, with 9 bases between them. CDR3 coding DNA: TGCGCCAGCAGCTTGTCCCAGGAGAACTATGGCTACACCTTC. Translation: CASSLSQENYGYTF.

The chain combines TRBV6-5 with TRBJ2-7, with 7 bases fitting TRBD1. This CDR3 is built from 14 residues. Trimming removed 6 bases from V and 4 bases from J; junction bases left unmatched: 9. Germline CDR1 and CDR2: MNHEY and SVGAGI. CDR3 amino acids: CASSSYRGRYEQYF. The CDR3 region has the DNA TGTGCCAGCAGCTCATACAGGGGCCGTTACGAGCAGTACTTC.

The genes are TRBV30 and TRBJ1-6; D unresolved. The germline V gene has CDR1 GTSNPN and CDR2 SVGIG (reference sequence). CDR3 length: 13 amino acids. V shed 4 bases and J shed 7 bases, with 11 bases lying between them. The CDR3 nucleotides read TGTGCCTGGACTCAGGTTCGGAATTCACCCCTCCACTTT. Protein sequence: CAWTQVRNSPLHF. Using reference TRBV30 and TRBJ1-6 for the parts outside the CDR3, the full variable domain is SQTIHQWPATLVQPVGSPLSLECTVEGTSNPNLYWYRQAAGRGLQLLFYSVGIGQISSEVPQNLSASRPQDRQFILSSKKLLLSDSGFYLCAWTQVRNSPLHFGNGTRLTVT.

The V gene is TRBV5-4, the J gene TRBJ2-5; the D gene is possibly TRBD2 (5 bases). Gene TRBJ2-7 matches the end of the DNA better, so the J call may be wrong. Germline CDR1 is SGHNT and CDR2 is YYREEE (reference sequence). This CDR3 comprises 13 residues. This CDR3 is CASSLASSYEQYF. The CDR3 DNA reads TGTGCCAGCAGCTTGGCTAGCAGTTACGAGCAGTACTTC.

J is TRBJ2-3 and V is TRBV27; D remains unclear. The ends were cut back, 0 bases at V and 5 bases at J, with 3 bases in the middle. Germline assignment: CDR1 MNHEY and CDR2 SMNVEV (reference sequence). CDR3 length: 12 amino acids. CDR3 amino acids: CASSLSVDTQYF. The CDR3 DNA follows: TGTGCCAGCAGTTTATCGGTAGATACGCAGTATTTT.

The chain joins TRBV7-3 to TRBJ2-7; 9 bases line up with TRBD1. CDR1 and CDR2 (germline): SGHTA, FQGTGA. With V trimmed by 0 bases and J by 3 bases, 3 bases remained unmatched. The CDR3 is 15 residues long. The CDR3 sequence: CASSLTGQGHYEQYF. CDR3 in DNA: TGTGCCAGCAGCTTAACCGGACAGGGGCACTACGAGCAGTACTTC.

CDR3 sequence (DNA): TGTGCCAGCAGCGTATCGGGACTAGCGGGAGGGTGGGAGACCCAGTACTTC. It encodes CASSVSGLAGGWETQYF. V and J are TRBV9 and TRBJ2-5; 16 bases are a match to TRBD2. J gave up 5 bases and V 1 base, and 5 bases lay outside the gene matches. CDR1 SGDLS and CDR2 YYNGEE come from the germline V gene. The CDR3 runs to 17 residues.

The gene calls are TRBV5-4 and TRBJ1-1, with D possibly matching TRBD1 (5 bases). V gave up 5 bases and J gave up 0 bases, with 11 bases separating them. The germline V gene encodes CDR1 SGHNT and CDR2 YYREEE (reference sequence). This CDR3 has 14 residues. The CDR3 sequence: CASSPGRMNTEAFF. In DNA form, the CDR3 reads TGTGCCAGCAGTCCGGGGCGGATGAACACTGAAGCTTTCTTT.